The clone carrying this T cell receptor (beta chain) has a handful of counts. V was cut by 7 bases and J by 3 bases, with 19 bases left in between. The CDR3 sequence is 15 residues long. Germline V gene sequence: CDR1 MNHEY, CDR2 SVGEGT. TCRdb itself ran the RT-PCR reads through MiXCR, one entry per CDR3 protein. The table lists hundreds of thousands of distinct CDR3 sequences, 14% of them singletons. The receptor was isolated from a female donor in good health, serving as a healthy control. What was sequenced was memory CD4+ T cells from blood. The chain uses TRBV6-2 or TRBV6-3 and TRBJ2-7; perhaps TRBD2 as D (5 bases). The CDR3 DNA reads TGTGCCAGCAACTCACGGGGTAGAGCCGGCTACGAGCAGTACTTC. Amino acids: CASNSRGRAGYEQYF.